This T cell receptor beta chain was observed in a study of shared clonotypes between healthy human individuals. Study-level background: CD4 naive and CD4 memory each took three plates per donor, while CD8 naive took two and CD8 memory one.

Profiling relied on immunoSEQ multiplex PCR, and the TCRdb table lists in-frame clones only, not all of them. Among 730,000 or so clones listed, around 72% were seen once. This CDR3 has 12 amino acids. V was pared by 6 bases and J by 4 bases, with 9 bases between. The germline V gene has CDR1 MDHEN and CDR2 SYDVKM. This clone was detected ten times or more. What it recognizes is unknown. Overall study results and limits: With several donors compared, 4% to 5.5% of naive CD4 clonotypes were shared. Across subsets, estimated richness was generally greater for naive than for memory populations. Researchers sampled only blood; tissue repertoires likely differ.

This chain links TRBV28 with TRBJ1-2; D is possibly TRBD1 (6 bases). Sample: memory CD4+ T cells sorted from blood. As for subset: CD45RA-negative fraction. The receptor was isolated from a woman aged 25 to 39 in good health. CDR3 sequence (DNA): TGTGCCAGCAGCGGGACACTCTATGGCTACACCTTC. It translates to CASSGTLYGYTF.